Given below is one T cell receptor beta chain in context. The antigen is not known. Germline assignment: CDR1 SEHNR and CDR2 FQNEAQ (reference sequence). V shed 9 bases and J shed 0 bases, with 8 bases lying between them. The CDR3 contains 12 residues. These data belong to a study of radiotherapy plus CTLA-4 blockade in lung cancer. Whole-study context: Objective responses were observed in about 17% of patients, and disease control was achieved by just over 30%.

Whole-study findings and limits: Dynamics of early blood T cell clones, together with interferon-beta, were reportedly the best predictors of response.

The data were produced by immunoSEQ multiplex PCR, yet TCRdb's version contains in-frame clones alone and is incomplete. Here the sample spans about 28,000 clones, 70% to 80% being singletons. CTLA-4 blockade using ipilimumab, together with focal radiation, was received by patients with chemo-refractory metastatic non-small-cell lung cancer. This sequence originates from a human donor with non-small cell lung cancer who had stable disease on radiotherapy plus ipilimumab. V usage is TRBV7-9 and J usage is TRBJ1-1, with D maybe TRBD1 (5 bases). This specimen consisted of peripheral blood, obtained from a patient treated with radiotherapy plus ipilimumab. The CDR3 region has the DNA TGTGCCAGTCAGGGAATGAACACTGAAGCTTTCTTT. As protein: CASQGMNTEAFF. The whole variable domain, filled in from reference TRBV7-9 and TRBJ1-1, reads DTGVSQNPRHKITKRGQNVTFRCDPISEHNRLYWYRQTLGQGPEFLTYFQNEAQLEKSRLLSDRFSAERPKGSFSTLEIQRTEQGDSAMYLCASQGMNTEAFFGQGTRLTVV.